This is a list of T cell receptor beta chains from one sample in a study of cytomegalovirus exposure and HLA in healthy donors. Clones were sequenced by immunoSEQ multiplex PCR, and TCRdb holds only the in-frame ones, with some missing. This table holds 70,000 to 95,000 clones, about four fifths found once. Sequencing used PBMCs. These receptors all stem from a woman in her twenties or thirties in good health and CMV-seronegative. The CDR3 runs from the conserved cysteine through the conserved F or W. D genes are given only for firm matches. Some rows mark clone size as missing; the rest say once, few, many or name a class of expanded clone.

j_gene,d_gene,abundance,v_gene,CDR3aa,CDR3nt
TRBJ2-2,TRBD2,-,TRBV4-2,CASSQAGGRVTGELFF,TGTGCCAGCAGCCAAGCTGGCGGGAGAGTCACCGGGGAGCTGTTTTTT
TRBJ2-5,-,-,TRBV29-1,CSVVVGRETQYF,TGCAGCGTTGTTGTGGGGCGAGAGACCCAGTACTTC
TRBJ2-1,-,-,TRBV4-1,CASSQEGTGSYNEQFF,TGCGCCAGCAGCCAAGAAGGAACAGGCTCCTACAATGAGCAGTTCTTC
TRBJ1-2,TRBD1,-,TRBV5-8,CASSLLLTGLGGYTF,TGTGCCAGCAGCTTGCTCCTGACAGGGCTTGGTGGCTACACCTTC
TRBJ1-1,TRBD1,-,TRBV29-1,CSVGGDRGNTEAFF,TGCAGCGTTGGGGGGGACAGGGGGAATACTGAAGCTTTCTTT
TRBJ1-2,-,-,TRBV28,CASSSVYGYTF,TGTGCCAGCAGTTCCGTCTATGGCTACACCTTC
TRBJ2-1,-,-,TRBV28,CASSPSMRVHEQFF,TGTGCCAGCAGTCCATCTATGCGGGTTCATGAGCAGTTCTTC
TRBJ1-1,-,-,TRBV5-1,CASSLAGITEAFF,TGCGCCAGCAGCTTGGCAGGTATCACTGAAGCTTTCTTT
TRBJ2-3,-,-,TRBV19,CASQYTGLVTDTQYF,TGTGCCAGTCAGTATACAGGGTTGGTAACGGATACGCAGTATTTT
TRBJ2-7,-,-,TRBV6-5,CASSYSRLANYEQYF,TGTGCCAGCAGTTACTCGCGGCTAGCGAACTACGAGCAGTACTTC
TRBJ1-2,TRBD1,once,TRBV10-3,CAISTGQGVEYGYTF,TGTGCCATCAGCACTGGACAGGGCGTCGAGTATGGCTACACCTTC
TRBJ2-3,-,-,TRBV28,CASSSYTLGADTQYF,TGTGCCAGCAGTTCTTATACGCTAGGGGCAGATACGCAGTATTTT
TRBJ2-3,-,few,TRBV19,CASSIGAGSTDTQYF,TGTGCCAGTAGTATAGGTGCAGGGAGCACAGATACGCAGTATTTT
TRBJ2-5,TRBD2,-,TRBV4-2,CASSQGTSGSQETQYF,TGTGCCAGCAGCCAAGGAACTAGCGGGAGCCAAGAGACCCAGTACTTC
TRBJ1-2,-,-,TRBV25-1,CASSEWTDHYGYTF,TGTGCCAGCAGTGAATGGACAGACCACTATGGCTACACCTTC
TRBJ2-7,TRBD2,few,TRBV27,CASSRSGSEQYF,TGTGCCAGCAGTCGTAGCGGGAGTGAGCAGTACTTC
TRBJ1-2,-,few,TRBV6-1,CASNREMNYGYTF,TGTGCCAGCAACAGAGAAATGAACTATGGCTACACCTTC
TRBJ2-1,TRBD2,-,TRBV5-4,CASSQKSLADNEQFF,TGTGCCAGCAGCCAAAAGAGTCTAGCGGACAATGAGCAGTTCTTC
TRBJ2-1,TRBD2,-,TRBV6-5,CASSSLGTSGMGEQFF,TGTGCCAGCAGTTCTCTCGGGACTAGCGGGATGGGTGAGCAGTTCTTC
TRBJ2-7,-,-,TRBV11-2,CASTRDGGGDYEQYF,TGTGCCAGCACCCGAGACGGGGGAGGAGACTACGAGCAGTACTTC
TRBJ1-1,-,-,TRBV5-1,CASSFGDTLGTEAFF,TGCGCCAGCAGCTTCGGGGACACCCTGGGCACTGAAGCTTTCTTT
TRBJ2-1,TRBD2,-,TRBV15,CATSRGIGLGDDEQFF,TGTGCCACCAGCAGAGGTATTGGACTAGGAGACGATGAGCAGTTCTTC
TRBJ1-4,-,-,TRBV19,CASSISRNNEKLFF,TGTGCCAGTAGTATTTCGCGTAATAATGAAAAACTGTTTTTT
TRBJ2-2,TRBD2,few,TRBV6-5,CASSSGLANTGELFF,TGTGCCAGCAGTTCCGGACTAGCGAACACCGGGGAGCTGTTTTTT
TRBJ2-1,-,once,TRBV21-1,CASSKGEREIGYEQFF,TGTGCCAGCAGCAAAGGGGAGCGGGAGATTGGGTATGAGCAGTTCTTC
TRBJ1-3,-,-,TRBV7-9,CASSPGLRRGYTIYF,TGTGCCAGCAGCCCGGGACTGCGCAGAGGATACACCATATATTTT
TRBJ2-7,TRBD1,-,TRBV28,CASSNSGTGGYEQYF,TGTGCCAGCAGTAACTCCGGGACAGGGGGATACGAGCAGTACTTC
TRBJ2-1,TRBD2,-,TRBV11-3,CASSSSGSIGEQFF,TGTGCCAGCAGCTCTAGCGGGAGTATAGGTGAGCAGTTCTTC
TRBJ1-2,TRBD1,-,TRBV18,CASSPLFPGQDLYGYTF,TGTGCCAGCTCTCCTCTATTTCCGGGACAGGACCTCTATGGCTACACCTTC
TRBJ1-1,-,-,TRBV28,CASTLPGGLRAVPEAFF,TGTGCCAGCACCCTTCCTGGAGGGTTGCGGGCGGTCCCTGAAGCTTTCTTT
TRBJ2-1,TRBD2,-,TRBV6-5,CASSYLGRDEQFF,TGTGCCAGCAGTTACTTGGGGAGGGATGAGCAGTTCTTC
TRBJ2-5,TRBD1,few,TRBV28,CASSLGTGRPGPRETQYF,TGTGCCAGCAGTTTGGGGACAGGGAGGCCTGGTCCTCGAGAGACCCAGTACTTC
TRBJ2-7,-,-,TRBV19,CASSIGHTYEQYF,TGTGCCAGTAGTATAGGACATACTTACGAGCAGTACTTC
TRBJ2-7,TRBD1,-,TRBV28,CASSLGEGQGLLSEQYF,TGTGCCAGCAGTTTGGGGGAGGGACAGGGGTTATTAAGCGAGCAGTACTTC
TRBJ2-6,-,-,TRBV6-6,CASSYVGTGANVLTF,TGTGCCAGCAGTTACGTCGGGACTGGGGCCAACGTCCTGACTTTC
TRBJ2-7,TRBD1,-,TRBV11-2,CASSPRDSPYEQYF,TGTGCCAGCAGCCCCCGGGACAGCCCCTACGAGCAGTACTTC
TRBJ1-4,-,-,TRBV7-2,CASSLARRSEATNEKLFF,TGTGCCAGCAGCTTAGCGAGGAGGTCCGAGGCAACTAATGAAAAACTGTTTTTT
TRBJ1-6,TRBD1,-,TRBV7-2,CASSPTGSSYNSPLHF,TGTGCCAGCAGTCCGACAGGGAGCTCCTATAATTCACCCCTCCACTTT
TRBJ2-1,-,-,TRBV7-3,CASSVEIAPYNEQFF,TGTGCCAGCAGCGTGGAGATCGCCCCCTACAATGAGCAGTTCTTC
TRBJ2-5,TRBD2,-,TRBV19,CASSHRGDGGETQYF,TGTGCCAGTAGTCACAGAGGGGACGGGGGGGAGACCCAGTACTTC
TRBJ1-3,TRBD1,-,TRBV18,CASSPSTGGGNTIYF,TGTGCCAGCTCACCATCGACAGGGGGAGGAAACACCATATATTTT
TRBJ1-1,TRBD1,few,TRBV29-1,CSVRTGETTEAFF,TGCAGCGTCCGGACAGGGGAGACCACTGAAGCTTTCTTT
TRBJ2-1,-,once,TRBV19,CASSASQLASNEQFF,TGTGCCAGTAGTGCGTCTCAACTAGCATCCAATGAGCAGTTCTTC
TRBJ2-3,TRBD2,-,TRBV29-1,CSVLGRVTDTQYF,TGCAGCGTTCTCGGGAGGGTCACAGATACGCAGTATTTT
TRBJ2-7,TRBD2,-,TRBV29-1,CSVEILAGGSYEQYF,TGCAGCGTTGAGATACTAGCGGGAGGTTCCTACGAGCAGTACTTC
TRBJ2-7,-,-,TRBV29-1,CSVEAPGQGGEQYF,TGCAGCGTTGAAGCTCCGGGCCAGGGTGGAGAGCAGTACTTC
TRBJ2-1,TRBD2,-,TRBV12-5,CASGIYLAGGPPEQFF,TGTGCTAGTGGTATCTACCTAGCGGGAGGGCCCCCTGAACAGTTCTTC
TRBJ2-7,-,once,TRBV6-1,CASSLAGITYEQYF,TGTGCCAGCAGCCTCGCGGGGATTACCTACGAGCAGTACTTC
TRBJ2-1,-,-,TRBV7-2,CASSLGPSLSSYNEQFF,TGTGCCAGCAGCTTAGGCCCTTCCTTGAGCTCCTACAATGAGCAGTTCTTC
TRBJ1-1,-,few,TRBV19,CASTSGLAAFF,TGTGCCAGTACCTCGGGACTTGCAGCTTTCTTT
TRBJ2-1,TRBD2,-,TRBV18,CASSRLRTSGNHEQFF,TGTGCCAGCTCACGCTTACGGACTAGCGGGAACCATGAGCAGTTCTTC
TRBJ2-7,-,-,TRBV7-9,CASSARDSTKSSYEQYF,TGTGCCAGCAGCGCCCGCGACAGTACTAAAAGCTCCTACGAGCAGTACTTC
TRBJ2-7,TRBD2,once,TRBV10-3,CAISESRGLAGVEQYF,TGTGCCATCAGTGAGTCGAGGGGACTAGCGGGAGTCGAGCAGTACTTC
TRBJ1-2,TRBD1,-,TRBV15,CATSRTGGSYGYTF,TGTGCCACCAGCAGAACAGGGGGCTCCTATGGCTACACCTTC
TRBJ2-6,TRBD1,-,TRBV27,CASSLSGQDSGANVLTF,TGTGCCAGCAGTTTATCGGGACAGGACTCTGGGGCCAACGTCCTGACTTTC
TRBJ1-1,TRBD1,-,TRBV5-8,CASSPFTTGANTEAFF,TGTGCCAGCAGCCCCTTTACGACAGGGGCGAACACTGAAGCTTTCTTT
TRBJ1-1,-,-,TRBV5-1,CASSLAGANTEAFF,TGCGCCAGCAGCTTGGCAGGGGCGAACACTGAAGCTTTCTTT
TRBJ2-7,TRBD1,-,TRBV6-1,CASSATGGGYEQYF,TGTGCCAGCAGTGCGACAGGGGGCGGGTACGAGCAGTACTTC
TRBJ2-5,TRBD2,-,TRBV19,CASKLSGSWETQYF,TGTGCCAGTAAGCTGAGCGGGAGTTGGGAGACCCAGTACTTC